Presented here are 22 T cell receptor beta chains from one specimen sequenced in a study of CD8+ T cells in alopecia areata. Sequencing relied on a cDNA template that was reverse transcribed from extracted RNA. Using immunoSEQ multiplex PCR, the repertoire was profiled, and TCRdb retains in-frame clones only, with some absent. The sample carries around 120,000 clones, more than 30% recorded once. The specimen sequenced was CD4+ T cells sorted from blood. Receptors were obtained from a human donor with alopecia areata.

This clone was seen once. The gene calls are TRBV25-1 and TRBJ1-1; 7 bases map to TRBD1. V trimming: 5 bases; J trimming: 8 bases; junction bases outside the gene matches: 8. The CDR3 consists of 13 residues. In germline, CDR1 is MGHDK, CDR2 SYGVNS. CDR3 nucleotide sequence: TGTGCCAGCAGTCCACAGGGGACTTCCGAAGCTTTCTTT. The encoded protein is CASSPQGTSEAFF.

This chain uses TRBV5-1 with TRBJ2-3; D is possibly TRBD1 or TRBD2 (5 bases each). Per germline, CDR1 SGHRS and CDR2 YFSETQ. This CDR3 contains 16 residues. Deletions cut 5 bases from V and 6 bases from J, with 22 bases between. Here the CDR3 reads CASSYGGQGRGDTQYF. The CDR3 DNA reads as TGCGCCAGCAGTTACGGCGGGCAGGGCCGAGGGGATACGCAGTATTTT.

DNA for the CDR3: TGTGCCTGGGCTAGCGGGAGTTCGTCCTACAATGAGCAGTTCTTC. Protein: CAWASGSSSYNEQFF. The genes are TRBV30 and TRBJ2-1, with 10 positions matching TRBD2. The CDR3 has 15 residues. J was trimmed by 1 base and V by 5 bases; bases with no gene match: 5. Germline CDR1 GTSNPN, CDR2 SVGIG (reference sequence).

The V call is TRBV30, the J call TRBJ2-7; D tentatively fits TRBD1 or TRBD2 (5 bases each). CDR3 size: 13 residues. Trimming cost V 8 bases and J 6 bases, with 20 bases left between them. The germline gives CDR1 GTSNPN, CDR2 SVGIG (reference sequence). Here the CDR3 DNA reads TGTGCCCTAGAGGGGACCTTGGTTGGCGAGCAGTACTTC. Residues: CALEGTLVGEQYF.

This clone turned up a few times. This rearrangement joins TRBV29-1 to TRBJ2-5; D tentatively reads TRBD1 or TRBD2 (5 bases each). CDR1 and CDR2 from the germline V gene are SQVTM and ANQGSEA. Trimming stripped 3 bases from V and 2 bases from J, with 13 bases between. The CDR3 length is 14 residues. CDR3: CSVDDSGPQETQYF. The CDR3 DNA follows: TGCAGCGTTGACGATTCGGGGCCTCAAGAGACCCAGTACTTC.

The chain has TRBV19 and TRBJ1-2; no reliable D call. V lost 5 bases and J lost 2, with 6 bases in between. The CDR3 has 12 residues. CDR1 and CDR2 from the germline V gene are LNHDA and SQIVND (reference sequence). CDR3 loop: CASSPPNYGYTF. The CDR3 DNA is TGTGCCAGTAGTCCCCCCAACTATGGCTACACCTTC. Full variable domain (missing parts from reference TRBV19 and TRBJ1-2): DGGITQSPKYLFRKEGQNVTLSCEQNLNHDAMYWYRQDPGQGLRLIYYSQIVNDFQKGDIAEGYSVSREKKESFPLTVTSAQKNPTAFYLCASSPPNYGYTFGSGTRLTVV.

Comments on this clone: Other DNA sequences from this sample encode an identical CDR3 as well. The chain uses TRBV5-6 and TRBJ2-3; D is unresolved. V gave up 1 base and J gave up 3 bases, with 6 bases separating them. The CDR3 has 13 residues. Per germline, CDR1 SGHDT and CDR2 YYEEEE. This CDR3 reads CASSLLRTDTQYF. The CDR3 coding sequence is TGTGCCAGCAGCTTGCTCAGAACAGATACGCAGTATTTT.

This clone was recorded a few times. This chain joins TRBV29-1 and TRBJ2-1; D not certain. The CDR3 has 13 residues. Germline CDR1 reads SQVTM; CDR2 reads ANQGSEA. Trimming shortened V by 3 bases and J by 3 bases, and 9 bases separated the two germline ends. The CDR3 sequence: CSVDPGYYNEQFF. The CDR3 region has the DNA TGCAGCGTTGACCCCGGTTACTACAATGAGCAGTTCTTC.

This clone was seen more than once but under ten times. V is TRBV29-1 and J is TRBJ1-2; the D is unclear. Germline V gene sequence: CDR1 SQVTM, CDR2 ANQGSEA. This CDR3 is 12 amino acids long. With 4 bases removed from V and 4 bases from J, the gap between germline ends came to 10 bases. CDR3 nucleotide sequence: TGCAGCGTTGCGCGAGGGAGCTATGGCTACACCTTC. Its protein is CSVARGSYGYTF.

This clone was picked up a small number of times. The chain carries TRBV29-1 and TRBJ2-3, with a possible D match to TRBD2 (6 bases). V was trimmed by 7 bases and J by 2 bases, leaving 13 bases between them. The CDR3 extends over 13 amino acids. CDR1 SQVTM and CDR2 ANQGSEA come from the germline V gene. CDR3: CSAGGRHTDTQYF. The CDR3 DNA reads as TGCAGCGCCGGGGGACGACACACAGATACGCAGTATTTT.

This clone has more than one count but fewer than ten. The rearrangement links TRBV7-2 to TRBJ1-1; D unclear. Germline V gene sequence: CDR1 SGHTA, CDR2 FQGNSA. The V gene lost 4 bases and the J gene lost 3 bases, with 15 bases spanning the gap. CDR3 length: 15 residues. CDR3 amino acids: CASSSSLTAYTEAFF. DNA for the CDR3: TGTGCCAGCAGCTCATCGCTCACCGCATACACTGAAGCTTTCTTT.

The chain carries TRBV29-1 and TRBJ2-5; D is uncertain. Per germline, CDR1 SQVTM and CDR2 ANQGSEA. This CDR3 has 13 residues. V was clipped by 0 bases and J by 3 bases, with 8 bases between them. The DNA of the CDR3 is TGCAGCGTTGAAGATCCCCAGAAAGAGACCCAGTACTTC. Its translation: CSVEDPQKETQYF.

This clone turned up a few times. J is TRBJ1-2 and V is TRBV4-2; 8 bases align to TRBD1. CDR1 and CDR2 (germline): LGHNA, YNFKEQ. The CDR3 extends over 16 amino acids. With V trimmed by 0 bases and J by 3 bases, 6 bases remained unmatched. The CDR3 protein is CASSQDSDRGHYGYTF. CDR3 in DNA: TGTGCCAGCAGCCAAGATAGCGACAGGGGACACTATGGCTACACCTTC.

This clone was detected only a few times. The chain couples TRBV5-1 to TRBJ2-5, with D tentatively TRBD2 (5 bases). Trimming left V 4 bases short and J 5 bases short, with 12 bases between. CDR1 and CDR2 from the germline V gene are SGHRS and YFSETQ. The CDR3 contains 13 residues. For the CDR3, the DNA is TGCGCCAGCAGCCTCCTTGGGGAGGAGACCCAGTACTTC. It yields the protein CASSLLGEETQYF.

In this sample, this clone turned up a few times. This chain uses TRBV5-1 with TRBJ2-6; maybe TRBD2 (5 bases). The CDR3 is made up of 15 amino acids. Germline-derived CDR1 and CDR2 are SGHRS and YFSETQ. Trimming pared 3 bases from V and 0 bases from J, leaving 7 bases between. The CDR3 reads CASSSGSSGANVLTF. CDR3 sequence (DNA): TGCGCCAGCAGCTCGGGGAGCTCTGGGGCCAACGTCCTGACTTTC.

This clone was seen only a few times. The rearrangement joins TRBV16 to TRBJ2-3, with 10 bases fitting TRBD2. V shed 0 bases, J shed 3 bases, and the junction held 0 bases outside the gene matches. Germline CDR1 reads KGHSY; CDR2 reads FQNENV. The CDR3 runs to 15 residues. In DNA, the CDR3 is TGTGCCAGCAGCCAATCTAGCGGGAGGACAGATACGCAGTATTTT. This translates into CASSQSSGRTDTQYF.

CDR3 region: CASSYDASKEFF. CDR3 in DNA: TGTGCCAGCAGTTACGACGCTTCGAAGGAGTTCTTC. The chain has TRBV6-6 and TRBJ2-1; D not certain. The CDR3 has 12 residues. The V gene lost 2 bases and the J gene lost 14 bases, with 13 bases spanning the gap. CDR1 is MNHNY, CDR2 SVGAGI, per germline (reference sequence).

CDR3 coding DNA: TGTGCCTGCCAAAATTCCTCTGGGGCCAACGTCCTGACTTTC. As protein: CACQNSSGANVLTF. The rearrangement links TRBV30 to TRBJ2-6; D is undetermined. CDR1 GTSNPN and CDR2 SVGIG come from the germline V gene (reference sequence). The CDR3 contains 14 residues. Trimming cost V 6 bases and J 0 bases, with 9 bases left between them.

CDR3 nucleotide sequence: TGCAGTGTGCTCGTGAACACTGAAGCTTTCTTT. Its protein is CSVLVNTEAFF. V usage is TRBV20-1 and J usage is TRBJ1-1; D gene unclear. V lost 7 bases and J lost 0, with 6 bases in between. Germline values: CDR1 DFQATT, CDR2 SNEGSKA (reference sequence). The CDR3 spans 11 residues.

The J gene is TRBJ2-7, the V gene TRBV30; D gene uncertain. CDR3 length: 13 amino acids. The ends were cut back, 3 bases at V and 2 bases at J, with 11 bases in the middle. Germline CDR1 and CDR2: GTSNPN and SVGIG (reference sequence). CDR3 protein: CAWSGTGTYEQYF. CDR3 in DNA: TGTGCCTGGAGCGGAACTGGGACCTACGAGCAGTACTTC.

The rearrangement links TRBV28 to TRBJ2-5, with a possible D match to TRBD2 (5 bases). The CDR3 length is 14 residues. V lost 2 bases and J 2 bases, leaving 9 bases between the germline ends. Germline V gene sequence: CDR1 MDHEN, CDR2 SYDVKM. The CDR3 DNA sequence: TGTGCCAGCAGTTTAGCCGGGATGCAAGAGACCCAGTACTTC. It translates to CASSLAGMQETQYF.

The gene calls are TRBV11-2 and TRBJ1-2; D remains ambiguous. This CDR3 has 13 amino acids. Germline values: CDR1 SGHAT, CDR2 FQNNGV. Trimming stripped 4 bases from V and 2 bases from J, with 8 bases between. Here the CDR3 reads CASSSGRNYGYTF. Written as DNA, the CDR3 is TGTGCCAGCAGCTCGGGGAGAAACTATGGCTACACCTTC.